This TCR beta chain was sequenced for a study of blood T cell repertoires in COVID-19. Across the study: The analysed material was cDNA or gDNA that came from T cells, B-cell-depleted T cells, or PBMCs.

Trimming left V 6 bases short and J 7 bases short, with 4 bases between. The CDR3 contains 11 residues. Germline V CDR1 and CDR2: SGHAT, FQDESV (reference sequence). In the study's own analysis: Using reference gene primer amplification, nucleated cell counts were estimated. TCRdb keeps only in-frame clones here, not all; method: immunoSEQ multiplex PCR. Clone size and the V and J calls come from that table; the DNA yielded D and trimming. The sample contains about 140,000 clones, over 75% of which appear only once. The chain has TRBV11-1 and TRBJ1-6; D ambiguous. Sequencing used peripheral blood. This TCR was recovered from a woman between 50 and 59 years old with acute or convalescent COVID-19. CDR3 amino acids: CASSSNSPLHF. The CDR3 nucleotides read TGTGCCAGCAGTTCGAATTCACCCCTCCACTTT. The whole variable domain, filled in from reference TRBV11-1 and TRBJ1-6, reads EAEVAQSPRYKITEKSQAVAFWCDPISGHATLYWYRQILGQGPELLVQFQDESVVDDSQLPKDRFSAERLKGVDSTLKIQPAELGDSAMYLCASSSNSPLHFGNGTRLTVT.